The rows below give T cell receptor beta chains drawn from one sample of a study of T-cell memory formation after mild COVID-19. MiXCR, run by TCRdb on the 5' RACE reads, gives a single entry per CDR3 protein. This table holds hundreds of thousands of distinct CDR3 sequences, about 20% found once. Sequencing input: PBMCs or a T cell subset sorted from them (not recorded which). These receptors came from an adult woman who had mild COVID-19 (a few samples of this study predate the infection). Cell type and time point are not known. Each CDR3 is given with its conserved first and last residue. Each record gives: clone size, V gene, J gene, D gene, CDR3 DNA, CDR3 protein. The D gene is left open where the match is weak. Rows may omit the clone size; those that give it use once, few, many or a size class.

>-|TRBV6-2/TRBV6-3|TRBJ2-1|TRBD2
TGTGCCAGCAGCCCAGGACGAGCGGGAGACAATGAGCAGTTCTTC
CASSPGRAGDNEQFF
>-|TRBV5-1|TRBJ2-3|-
TGCGCCAGCAGCGAATCCCTCTCAGGGGGGTCTACGCAGTATTTT
CASSESLSGGSTQYF
>few|TRBV20-1|TRBJ2-7|TRBD1
TGCAGTGCTAGAGATGCCCGGACAGGGAAAGTGAACGAGCAGTACTTC
CSARDARTGKVNEQYF
>-|TRBV9|TRBJ2-7|-
TGTGCCAGCAGCCCCCAACTAGCTCCCTACGAGCAGTACTTC
CASSPQLAPYEQYF
>-|TRBV12-3/TRBV12-4|TRBJ1-5|-
TGTGCCAGCCGAAACCCCCGGGGATCGTGGCATTTT
CASRNPRGSWHF
>-|TRBV5-1|TRBJ2-1|-
TGCGCCAGCAGCTTGGCCTGGGGGACGCAAGGTTCTGAGCAGTTCTTC
CASSLAWGTQGSEQFF
>many|TRBV12-3/TRBV12-4|TRBJ1-5|TRBD1
TGTGCCAGCAGTTCGGGACAGGGGGCTGGCAATCAGCCCCAGCATTTT
CASSSGQGAGNQPQHF
>-|TRBV25-1|TRBJ2-5|-
TGTGCCAGCAGTGGGAGCGGTCAAGAGACCCAGTACTTC
CASSGSGQETQYF
>-|TRBV27|TRBJ2-7|-
TGTGCCAGCAGTGAGCATAGACTAGGAAGCGAGCAGTACTTC
CASSEHRLGSEQYF
>few|TRBV21-1|TRBJ2-5|-
TGTGCCAGCAGCGAAAGTGACAGCGGGAGGGACGTGACCCAGTACTTC
CASSESDSGRDVTQYF
>-|TRBV29-1|TRBJ2-2|-
TGCAGCGTTGAAGATGGGGCGCGGGGCGACACCGGGGAGCTGTTTTTT
CSVEDGARGDTGELFF
>-|TRBV15|TRBJ1-3|-
TGTGCCACCAGCAGAGGCCCGTTGGGTGGAAACACCATATATTTT
CATSRGPLGGNTIYF
>-|TRBV11-2|TRBJ2-3|-
TGTGCCAGCAGCTTTACTACCCAGGGGAAAGATACGCAGTATTTT
CASSFTTQGKDTQYF
>-|TRBV7-2|TRBJ1-1|-
TGTGCCAGCAGCTCGGGACGGACGATGAACACTGAAGCTTTCTTT
CASSSGRTMNTEAFF
>many|TRBV12-3/TRBV12-4|TRBJ2-1|TRBD2
TGTGCCAGCAGTCGACTAGCGGGAGAATCTAATGAGCAGTTCTTC
CASSRLAGESNEQFF
>-|TRBV7-9|TRBJ1-6|-
TGTGCCAGCAGCAGTACTGAAGCTGGGGGATGGCCCCTCCACTTT
CASSSTEAGGWPLHF
>-|TRBV29-1|TRBJ2-2|-
TGCAGCGTCCGACGTGGCACCGGGGAGCTGTTTTTT
CSVRRGTGELFF
>few|TRBV6-6|TRBJ2-3|TRBD1
TGTGCCAGCAGTCGCTCATCGACAGGGGAAACAGATACGCAGTATTTT
CASSRSSTGETDTQYF
>few|TRBV5-1|TRBJ2-7|-
TGCGCCAGCAATCGGTGGGGGCAGGGCAAGTCCGAGCAGTACTTC
CASNRWGQGKSEQYF
>few|TRBV5-1|TRBJ2-3|TRBD2
TGCGCCAGCAGCTCGAGCGGGGCCCGCACAGATACGCAGTATTTT
CASSSSGARTDTQYF